The rows below give T cell receptor beta chains drawn from one sample of a study of cytomegalovirus exposure and HLA in healthy donors. Only in-frame clones appear in the TCRdb table, and some are missing; sequencing was by immunoSEQ multiplex PCR. Its clone listing holds approximately 110,000 clones. The source material was PBMCs. The receptors shown here come from a man younger than 45 in good health and CMV-seronegative. Both conserved end residues are part of each CDR3.

V gene,CDR3 protein
TRBV5-1,CASSLGRGQETQYF
TRBV2,CASISRQGQFNGGYTF
TRBV13,CASSFYGTGEDEKLFF
TRBV28,CASSFPTSQETQYF
TRBV5-4,CASSSGRGGPSDEQYF
TRBV15,CATSSTLFATLHYSNQPQHF
TRBV7-9,CASSRSRNAEQYF
TRBV7-9,CASSKEGVTFEAFF
TRBV19,CASSITGGVSYEQYF
TRBV10-1,CASSEPSQPSGGKETQYF
TRBV10-1,CASSGGGRGTDTQYF
TRBV11-2,CASSLGRLADSGANVLTF
TRBV4-1,CASSQGPLAGGLFPYEQYF
TRBV28,CASELGTSGYAAETQYF
TRBV7-9,CASSGSGRSAVGEQYF
TRBV5-1,CASSPLGGTVSYEQYF
TRBV30,CARSGGGGNTIYF
TRBV7-3,CASSLDEGSNEQFF
TRBV9,CASSPTQGSGANVLTF
TRBV28,CASSYAAFGSPEAFF
TRBV29-1,CSVVWLAGLYEQYF
TRBV5-6,CASSSPGLDNEQFF
TRBV28,CASSLVSWREGLAKNIQYF